A selection of T cell receptor beta chains follows, all from one sample in a study of blood T cell repertoires in COVID-19. The protocol was immunoSEQ multiplex PCR, while the TCRdb copy is restricted to in-frame clones and leaves out a portion. Of approximately 470,000 clones in the sample, 75% to 90% were seen once. Sequencing input: PBMCs or T cells enriched from blood (not recorded which). These receptors were collected from a woman between 18 and 30 years old who had recovered from COVID-19. CDR3s include the opening cysteine and the closing phenylalanine or tryptophan. A D gene is named only where the DNA matches it firmly. Not all rows give a size; the values are once, few, many and, for expanded clones, a class.

abundance	v_gene	j_gene	d_gene	CDR3aa	CDR3nt
-	TRBV6-4	TRBJ2-5	TRBD2	CASSQSGGEETQYF	TGTGCCAGCAGTCAAAGCGGGGGGGAAGAGACCCAGTACTTC
-	TRBV30	TRBJ1-2	TRBD1	CAWIGTGNGYTF	TGTGCCTGGATCGGGACAGGGAATGGCTACACCTTC
-	TRBV4-1	TRBJ1-3	TRBD1	CASSQLQGQLSSGNTIYF	TGCGCCAGCAGCCAACTTCAGGGACAGCTTAGCTCTGGAAACACCATATATTTT
-	TRBV21-1	TRBJ1-4	-	CASNSRANEKLFF	TGTGCCAGCAATTCCAGGGCGAATGAAAAACTGTTTTTT
-	TRBV29-1	TRBJ1-1	-	CSVKVGDTEAFF	TGCAGCGTCAAGGTGGGAGACACTGAAGCTTTCTTT
-	TRBV5-1	TRBJ2-3	TRBD2	CASSLALAGGTDTQYF	TGCGCCAGCAGCTTGGCCCTAGCGGGGGGCACAGATACGCAGTATTTT
few	TRBV25-1	TRBJ2-1	-	CASSEFKGFKTDEQFF	TGTGCCAGCAGTGAATTCAAGGGGTTTAAAACTGATGAGCAGTTCTTC
-	TRBV11-2	TRBJ2-4	-	CASSPQPTRGAKNIQYF	TGTGCCAGCAGCCCCCAGCCAACCCGGGGGGCCAAAAACATTCAGTACTTC
-	TRBV6-5	TRBJ1-5	TRBD1	CASSWDRVTGNQPQHF	TGTGCCAGCAGTTGGGACAGGGTGACGGGCAATCAGCCCCAGCATTTT
-	TRBV12-3/TRBV12-4	TRBJ1-2	-	CAIGGGAGGGYTF	TGTGCCATTGGGGGGGGAGCGGGAGGGGGCTACACCTTC
-	TRBV6-1	TRBJ1-1	-	CASSEISEAFF	TGTGCCAGCAGTGAAATCAGTGAAGCTTTCTTT
once	TRBV2	TRBJ1-1	-	CAQQVNTEAFF	TGTGCTCAGCAGGTGAACACTGAAGCTTTCTTT
-	TRBV30	TRBJ1-3	-	CAWSLSGISPGNTIYF	TGTGCCTGGAGTTTATCAGGGATTTCTCCTGGAAACACCATATATTTT
-	TRBV25-1	TRBJ2-7	TRBD1	CASSVGTGGEQYF	TGTGCCAGCAGTGTTGGGACAGGGGGCGAGCAGTACTTC
-	TRBV2	TRBJ1-2	TRBD1	CASKSQGASYGYTF	TGTGCCAGCAAGTCGCAGGGGGCGAGCTATGGCTACACCTTC
-	TRBV19	TRBJ1-3	-	CATARQGSGNTIYF	TGTGCCACCGCCCGTCAGGGCTCTGGAAACACCATATATTTT
-	TRBV28	TRBJ1-5	TRBD1	CASSLTGTGGASFYQPQHF	TGTGCCAGCAGTCTTACCGGGACAGGGGGCGCCTCGTTCTATCAGCCCCAGCATTTT
-	TRBV18	TRBJ1-6	-	CASSPQTRGSPLHF	TGTGCCAGCTCACCACAGACTCGGGGTTCACCCCTCCACTTT
-	TRBV28	TRBJ1-1	-	CASSSSNTEAFF	TGTGCCAGCAGTTCGTCGAACACTGAAGCTTTCTTT
-	TRBV30	TRBJ2-7	TRBD2	CAWGLAGGRVPYF	TGTGCCTGGGGTCTAGCGGGGGGGCGAGTTCCGTACTTC
-	TRBV18	TRBJ1-2	TRBD1	CASSPDRDNYGYTF	TGTGCCAGCTCACCAGACAGGGACAACTATGGCTACACCTTC
-	TRBV30	TRBJ1-5	-	CAWSVENYQPQHF	TGTGCCTGGAGTGTAGAGAATTATCAGCCCCAGCATTTT
-	TRBV4-1	TRBJ1-1	TRBD1	CASSQPDRPNTEAFF	TGCGCCAGCAGCCAGCCGGACAGGCCGAACACTGAAGCTTTCTTT
-	TRBV6-1	TRBJ1-5	-	CASSESPGDQPQHF	TGTGCCAGCAGTGAATCGCCAGGGGATCAGCCCCAGCATTTT
-	TRBV3-1/TRBV3-2	TRBJ2-7	TRBD1	CASSQRGRYEQYF	TGTGCCAGCAGCCAAAGGGGGCGCTACGAGCAGTACTTC
-	TRBV20-1	TRBJ2-7	TRBD2	CSASPSGGDLASSYEQYF	TGCAGTGCTAGTCCCAGCGGGGGGGACCTCGCCAGCTCCTACGAGCAGTACTTC
-	TRBV2	TRBJ2-2	-	CASRGRVGASTGELFF	TGTGCCAGCAGGGGGCGCGTGGGGGCCTCAACCGGGGAGCTGTTTTTT
-	TRBV4-2	TRBJ1-1	-	CASSQVDGDTEAFF	TGTGCCAGCAGCCAAGTTGACGGGGATACTGAAGCTTTCTTT
-	TRBV6-5	TRBJ1-5	TRBD1	CASAGGGVYQPQHF	TGTGCCAGCGCGGGAGGGGGCGTCTATCAGCCCCAGCATTTT
-	TRBV3-1/TRBV3-2	TRBJ2-1	-	CASSQVPTSSYNEQFF	TGTGCCAGCAGCCAAGTGCCAACGAGCTCCTACAATGAGCAGTTCTTC
-	TRBV2	TRBJ1-5	-	CASSVNQPQHF	TGTGCCAGCAGCGTCAATCAGCCCCAGCATTTT
-	TRBV4-1	TRBJ2-3	TRBD2	CASSRSPIAGGRDTQYF	TGCGCCAGCAGCCGATCTCCCATAGCGGGGGGCCGGGATACGCAGTATTTT
-	TRBV19	TRBJ1-1	-	CASSIDGQGQAFF	TGTGCCAGTAGTATAGATGGGCAGGGGCAAGCTTTCTTT
-	TRBV18	TRBJ2-6	-	CASSPSGSGANVLTF	TGTGCCAGCTCACCCTCAGGCTCTGGGGCCAACGTCCTGACTTTC
-	TRBV7-2	TRBJ1-2	TRBD1	CASSPDRGRGYTF	TGTGCCAGCAGCCCGGACAGGGGACGGGGCTACACCTTC
-	TRBV14	TRBJ1-2	TRBD1	CASSQASGTANYGYTF	TGTGCCAGCAGCCAAGCCTCCGGGACAGCTAACTATGGCTACACCTTC
-	TRBV6-5	TRBJ1-6	-	CASCDNLVAPLHF	TGTGCCAGCTGCGACAATTTAGTAGCACCCCTCCACTTT
-	TRBV7-9	TRBJ1-2	TRBD1	CASSWQRTGAYGYTF	TGTGCCAGCAGCTGGCAACGGACAGGGGCTTATGGCTACACCTTC
-	TRBV5-5	TRBJ2-2	TRBD1	CASSTGQGTVWGELFF	TGTGCCAGCAGCACGGGACAGGGGACGGTTTGGGGGGAGCTGTTTTTT
-	TRBV30	TRBJ1-2	-	CALGGLLFYGYTF	TGTGCTTTGGGGGGACTCCTTTTCTATGGCTACACCTTC
-	TRBV9	TRBJ1-4	-	CASSVDLATNEKLFF	TGTGCCAGCAGCGTAGATCTTGCAACTAATGAAAAACTGTTTTTT